Presented here are 21 T cell receptor beta chains from one specimen sequenced in a study of blood T cell repertoires in COVID-19. Sequenced by immunoSEQ multiplex PCR; TCRdb stores in-frame clones only, minus some. The table shows about 390,000 clones, with 85% to 90% occurring only once. Sequenced: PBMCs or T cells enriched from blood (not recorded which). The receptor set was obtained from a woman aged 45-65 years who had recovered from COVID-19.

The chain recombines TRBV5-1 with TRBJ2-3; D call uncertain. CDR3 length: 14 amino acids. V was trimmed by 0 bases and J by 2 bases, leaving 7 bases between them. The V gene's germline CDR1 is SGHRS and CDR2 YFSETQ. The CDR3 sequence is CASSLASPTDTQYF. CDR3 coding DNA: TGCGCCAGCAGCTTGGCTTCCCCCACAGATACGCAGTATTTT.

CDR3: CASSQDAGGFTDTQYF. CDR3 coding DNA: TGCGCCAGCAGCCAAGATGCGGGGGGCTTCACAGATACGCAGTATTTT. The V and J genes are TRBV4-1 and TRBJ2-3; 8 bases line up with TRBD2. J lost 2 bases, V lost 0 bases, and 4 bases had no gene match. Per the germline V gene, CDR1 is MGHRA and CDR2 is YSYEKL. The CDR3 is 16 amino acids.

This clone was picked up a small number of times. The genes are TRBV19 and TRBJ2-1; 8 nucleotides agree with TRBD1. This CDR3 has 15 amino acids. Germline V lookup: CDR1 LNHDA, CDR2 SQIVND (reference sequence). J was trimmed by 9 bases and V by 6 bases; bases with no gene match: 13. CDR3 amino acids: CASRYRTGNFGEQFF. The DNA for the CDR3 is TGTGCCAGTAGATATCGGACAGGGAATTTCGGTGAGCAGTTCTTC.

V usage is TRBV28 and J usage is TRBJ1-2; tentatively, D is TRBD1 (5 bases). Germline CDR1 MDHEN, CDR2 SYDVKM. This CDR3 has 11 residues. V lost 9 bases, J lost 5 bases, and 10 bases lay in between. The CDR3 here is CASTSGYGYTF. As DNA, the CDR3 is TGTGCCAGTACATCAGGGTATGGCTACACCTTC.

CDR3 residues: CASSLQTPNRKEAFF. CDR3 bases: TGTGCCAGCAGCCTCCAGACACCGAACAGAAAAGAAGCTTTCTTT. The rearrangement uses TRBV11-3 and TRBJ1-1; D not certain. The CDR3 is 15 residues long. V gave up 5 bases and J gave up 8 bases, with 21 bases separating them. Germline V gene sequence: CDR1 SGHNT, CDR2 YENEEA.

The chain couples TRBV7-8 to TRBJ1-2; TRBD1 matches at 7 bases. Trimming at V came to 1 base and at J to 4 bases, leaving 12 bases not matched to a gene. Germline loops: CDR1 SGHVS, CDR2 FQNEAQ. The CDR3 is 17 amino acids. CDR3 sequence reads: CASSLDSWGTDLYGYTF. CDR3 nucleotide sequence: TGTGCCAGCAGCTTAGATAGCTGGGGGACAGACCTCTATGGCTACACCTTC.

With regard to this clone: Additional DNA sequences in this sample encode the identical CDR3. The rearrangement uses TRBV28 and TRBJ1-2, with D tentatively TRBD1 (5 bases). V shed 2 bases and J shed 1 base, with 8 bases lying between them. The germline V gene has CDR1 MDHEN and CDR2 SYDVKM. CDR3 length: 14 residues. CDR3 bases: TGTGCCAGCAGTTTAGGGGGGAATAACTATGGCTACACCTTC. It yields the protein CASSLGGNNYGYTF.

This chain links TRBV4-1 with TRBJ1-3; 7 positions agree with TRBD1. The CDR3 consists of 15 residues. After removal of 4 bases from V and 4 bases from J, the junction contained 7 bases not matched to a gene. CDR1 and CDR2 (germline): MGHRA, YSYEKL. The CDR3 bases are TGCGCCAGCAGCCGAATAGGGACAGAAGGAAACACCATATATTTT. It codes for CASSRIGTEGNTIYF.

The chain is built from TRBV2 and TRBJ2-4; 15 nucleotides align to TRBD2. The V gene end was trimmed by 4 bases and the J gene end by 9 bases; junction bases not matched to a gene: 7. This CDR3 contains 16 residues. Germline CDR1 reads SNHLY; CDR2 reads FYNNEI. The CDR3 DNA follows: TGTGCCAGCAGTGCAGGACTAGCGGGGGGGTTAGGCATTCAGTACTTC. It encodes CASSAGLAGGLGIQYF.

The genes are TRBV19 and TRBJ2-1, with D perhaps matching TRBD2 (7 bases). The CDR3 is 16 amino acids. Trimming took off 4 bases at V and 4 bases at J, with 17 bases between the two ends. From germline, CDR1 is LNHDA and CDR2 SQIVND (reference sequence). The CDR3 protein is CASSSGGAPRYNEQFF. DNA for the CDR3: TGTGCCAGTAGTAGTGGGGGGGCCCCCCGATACAATGAGCAGTTCTTC.

The chain recombines TRBV10-3 with TRBJ1-5; D possibly corresponds to TRBD1 (5 bases). The CDR3 length is 13 residues. In germline, CDR1 is ENHRY, CDR2 SYGVKD. V was shortened by 10 bases and J by 7 bases, with 17 bases between the two germline ends. This CDR3 is CASSGREVQPQHF. The CDR3 DNA reads TGTGCCAGCTCGGGACGGGAGGTCCAGCCCCAGCATTTT.

This chain uses TRBV13 with TRBJ2-7; D perhaps matches TRBD2 (6 bases). This CDR3 is built from 13 residues. The germline V and J ends were trimmed by 3 bases and 4 bases, with 10 bases remaining between them. Germline V CDR1 and CDR2: PRHDT, FYEKMQ (reference sequence). The CDR3 DNA reads TGTGCCAGCAGCTTGGGGCGGGGATACGAGCAGTACTTC. The encoded protein is CASSLGRGYEQYF.

The V call is TRBV7-9, the J call TRBJ1-2; 7 nucleotides agree with TRBD1. J was trimmed by 4 bases and V by 5 bases; bases with no gene match: 13. The V gene's germline CDR1 is SEHNR and CDR2 FQNEAQ (reference sequence). The CDR3 loop spans 16 amino acids. Here the CDR3 reads CASSTPNAGTAYGYTF. In DNA, the CDR3 is TGTGCCAGCAGCACTCCCAACGCCGGGACAGCCTATGGCTACACCTTC. The full variable domain, rest sourced from reference TRBV7-9 and TRBJ1-2, is DTGVSQNPRHKITKRGQNVTFRCDPISEHNRLYWYRQTLGQGPEFLTYFQNEAQLEKSRLLSDRFSAERPKGSFSTLEIQRTEQGDSAMYLCASSTPNAGTAYGYTFGSGTRLTVV.

This rearrangement joins TRBV6-5 to TRBJ2-7, with D perhaps TRBD1 (6 bases). Germline V lookup: CDR1 MNHEY, CDR2 SVGAGI. Trimming shortened V by 6 bases and J by 2 bases, and 11 bases separated the two germline ends. The CDR3 spans 13 residues. CDR3 sequence reads: CASSRDTAYEQYF. The CDR3 region has the DNA TGTGCCAGCAGCCGGGACACCGCCTACGAGCAGTACTTC.

This chain joins TRBV11-2 and TRBJ2-5, with D perhaps TRBD1 (6 bases). V lost 3 bases and J lost 5, with 13 bases in between. From germline, CDR1 is SGHAT and CDR2 FQNNGV. This CDR3 contains 14 residues. CDR3 sequence: CASSFGQPPETQYF. In DNA form, the CDR3 reads TGTGCCAGCAGCTTCGGACAGCCTCCGGAGACCCAGTACTTC.

The chain is built from TRBV19 and TRBJ2-1, with TRBD2 matching over 8 bases. The germline V gene encodes CDR1 LNHDA and CDR2 SQIVND (reference sequence). After removal of 0 bases from V and 8 bases from J, the junction contained 15 bases not matched to a gene. There are 18 residues in the CDR3. CDR3 DNA sequence: TGTGCCAGTAGTATAGATCTCTACAATATCGGGGGGGGCGATGAGCAGTTCTTC. It translates to CASSIDLYNIGGGDEQFF.

The chain joins TRBV14 to TRBJ2-1, with 9 bases fitting TRBD1. Germline CDR1 and CDR2: SGHDN and FVKESK. Trimming removed 0 bases from V and 5 bases from J; junction bases left unmatched: 8. This CDR3 spans 17 amino acids. CDR3 DNA sequence: TGTGCCAGCAGCCAAGACCAGGGGACAGGGATACACAATGAGCAGTTCTTC. Protein: CASSQDQGTGIHNEQFF. Looking up the rest from reference TRBV14 and TRBJ2-1 gives the full variable domain: EAGVTQFPSHSVIEKGQTVTLRCDPISGHDNLYWYRRVMGKEIKFLLHFVKESKQDESGMPNNRFLAERTGGTYSTLKVQPAELEDSGVYFCASSQDQGTGIHNEQFFGPGTRLTVL.

The chain has TRBV5-1 and TRBJ1-4; tentative D call: TRBD1 (6 bases). This CDR3 contains 15 residues. Trimming took 0 bases from V and 8 from J, leaving 14 bases between them. Looked up from germline, CDR1 is SGHRS and CDR2 is YFSETQ. CDR3 in amino acids: CASSLEGGKNEKLFF. In DNA, the CDR3 is TGCGCCAGCAGCTTGGAAGGGGGAAAGAACGAAAAACTGTTTTTT.

Comment on this clone: The germline gene is not matched at one end of the junction; a read error may be the cause. V usage is TRBV28 and J usage is TRBJ1-3; a weak D match, TRBD1 (5 bases). The CDR3 contains 16 residues. The germline CDR1 and CDR2 sequences are MDHEN and SYDVKM. The CDR3: CASSLGRPDGRNTIYF. CDR3 nucleotides: TGTGCCAGCAGTTTGGGGCGACCAGACGGTAGAAACACCATATATTTC.

The rearrangement links TRBV7-9 to TRBJ1-1; TRBD1 matches 7 bases. V dropped 5 bases and J dropped 5; count of bases not matched to a gene: 11. This CDR3 spans 15 amino acids. Germline lookup yields CDR1 SEHNR and CDR2 FQNEAQ (reference sequence). The CDR3 spells CASSSRTGLRTEAFF. The CDR3 region has the DNA TGTGCCAGCAGCAGTCGGACAGGACTGAGAACTGAAGCTTTCTTT.

CDR3 loop: CASSPRGAITNSPLHF. The CDR3 bases are TGTGCCAGCAGTCCCCGTGGAGCCATAACAAATTCACCCCTCCACTTT. The gene calls are TRBV25-1 and TRBJ1-6; the D is unclear. The V gene's germline CDR1 is MGHDK and CDR2 SYGVNS. This CDR3 contains 16 residues. Trimming removed 5 bases from V and 7 bases from J, with 18 bases in between.